The clone carrying this T cell receptor beta chain has more than one count but fewer than ten. Here immunoSEQ multiplex PCR was the method, and the copy in TCRdb shows in-frame clones only, minus some. The repertoire holds 50,000 to 55,000 clones, with approximately 92% as singletons. V shed 4 bases and J shed 4 bases, with 13 bases lying between them. The CDR3 is 14 residues long. CDR1 is LNHDA and CDR2 is SQIVND in the germline V gene (reference sequence). The data originate from a study of OX40 agonist ivuxolimab in advanced cancers. This receptor was taken from an adult with an advanced solid tumor such as melanoma, head and neck, liver or kidney cancer. This sample comprised CD4+ or CD8+ T cells sorted from blood, obtained in a trial of the OX40 agonist ivuxolimab. The chain is built from TRBV19 and TRBJ1-1; D is possibly TRBD1 (5 bases). The DNA of the CDR3 is TGTGCCAGTAGTACGCAGGGTGGGAGCACTGAAGCTTTCTTT. Its translation is CASSTQGGSTEAFF. Supplemented by reference TRBV19 and TRBJ1-1, the full variable domain reads DGGITQSPKYLFRKEGQNVTLSCEQNLNHDAMYWYRQDPGQGLRLIYYSQIVNDFQKGDIAEGYSVSREKKESFPLTVTSAQKNPTAFYLCASSTQGGSTEAFFGQGTRLTVV.